Each of the 18 T cell receptor beta chains below was sequenced from the same sample in a study of T cell responses to AZD1222 COVID-19 vaccine. TCRdb's copy holds only in-frame clones and misses some; the assay was immunoSEQ multiplex PCR. The sample carries about 140,000 clones, about 90% recorded once. Sequencing used peripheral blood, obtained on day 0 of AZD1222 vaccination. These receptors were taken from an adult in good health.

V gene TRBV5-1 combines with J gene TRBJ1-2; D is ambiguous. The CDR3 totals 14 residues. Deletions cut 4 bases from V and 7 bases from J, with 17 bases between. Germline lookup yields CDR1 SGHRS and CDR2 YFSETQ. The CDR3: CASSPRDSAIGYTF. In nucleotides, the CDR3 is TGCGCCAGCAGCCCCCGGGATAGTGCTATTGGCTACACCTTC. Full variable domain (outside the CDR3, taken from reference TRBV5-1 and TRBJ1-2): KAGVTQTPRYLIKTRGQQVTLSCSPISGHRSVSWYQQTPGQGLQFLFEYFSETQRNKGNFPGRFSGRQFSNSRSEMNVSTLELGDSALYLCASSPRDSAIGYTFGSGTRLTVV.

V is TRBV27 and J is TRBJ1-1; perhaps TRBD1 as D (5 bases). This CDR3 comprises 13 residues. Germline V gene sequence: CDR1 MNHEY, CDR2 SMNVEV (reference sequence). V shed 6 bases and J shed 11 bases, with 19 bases lying between them. DNA for the CDR3: TGTGCCAGCAGCCTAAGGGAGGGGTATGATGCTTTCTTT. Residues: CASSLREGYDAFF.

The V gene is TRBV14, the J gene TRBJ2-7; 8 bases agree with TRBD2. Germline trimming cut 4 bases from V and 0 bases from J; bases unmatched to any gene: 8. This CDR3 contains 16 residues. Germline lookup yields CDR1 SGHDN and CDR2 FVKESK. The CDR3: CASSPMTGGNSYEQYF. The DNA of the CDR3 is TGTGCCAGCAGCCCCATGACGGGGGGGAACTCCTACGAGCAGTACTTC.

CDR3 nucleotide sequence: TGCGCCAGCAGCTTGGGCTCTACCGCCAGCTCCTACGAGCAGTACTTC. It yields the protein CASSLGSTASSYEQYF. The chain employs TRBV5-1 and TRBJ2-7; D gene uncertain. The germline gives CDR1 SGHRS, CDR2 YFSETQ. The CDR3 runs to 16 residues. Deletions cut 0 bases from V and 0 bases from J, with 13 bases between.

The chain has TRBV6-1 and TRBJ1-2; D remains ambiguous. The CDR3 sequence is 13 residues long. The germline gives CDR1 MNHNS, CDR2 SASEGT. Trimming stripped 0 bases from V and 6 bases from J, with 8 bases between. The CDR3 protein is CASSEAGRDGYTF. The CDR3 DNA reads as TGTGCCAGCAGTGAAGCTGGACGAGATGGCTACACCTTC.

V is TRBV11-3 and J is TRBJ2-3, with D tentatively TRBD1 (6 bases). The CDR3 spans 15 residues. Germline assignment: CDR1 SGHNT and CDR2 YENEEA. Trimming took off 0 bases at V and 2 bases at J, with 9 bases between the two ends. For the CDR3, the DNA is TGTGCCAGCAGCTTAGAAGGACAGACCACAGATACGCAGTATTTT. This gives the protein CASSLEGQTTDTQYF.

The V call is TRBV7-3, the J call TRBJ2-2, with 8 bases identical to TRBD2. This CDR3 is 16 amino acids long. Germline CDR1 SGHTA, CDR2 FQGTGA. The J segment lost 4 bases and the V segment lost 0 bases, leaving 4 bases of the junction unmatched. The CDR3 sequence: CASSLTGLAGTGELFF. The CDR3 coding sequence is TGTGCCAGCAGCTTAACGGGGCTAGCGGGCACCGGGGAGCTGTTTTTT.

The CDR3 sequence: CASRDRDNQPQHF. DNA for the CDR3: TGTGCCAGCAGAGACAGGGACAATCAGCCCCAGCATTTT. The rearrangement joins TRBV12-3 or TRBV12-4 to TRBJ1-5, with 7 positions matching TRBD1. CDR3 length: 13 residues. V lost 6 bases and J lost 3; bases outside the gene matches: 2.

This clone was seen only once. V and J are TRBV7-9 and TRBJ1-1, with TRBD1 identical over 8 bases. Unmatched junction bases numbered 11, after V lost 5 bases and J lost 0 bases. This CDR3 is built from 17 residues. The germline V gene has CDR1 SEHNR and CDR2 FQNEAQ (reference sequence). This CDR3 is CASSIRQGKKLNTEAFF. The DNA for the CDR3 is TGTGCCAGCAGCATCAGACAGGGGAAGAAGTTGAACACTGAAGCTTTCTTT.

The chain couples TRBV2 to TRBJ2-7; 8 nucleotides align to TRBD1. CDR1 and CDR2 (germline): SNHLY, FYNNEI. The trim removed 5 bases at V and 0 bases at J, leaving 9 bases unmatched. This CDR3 spans 16 amino acids. CDR3 bases: TGTGCCAGCAGTTCGGGTGGGACAGGAGGCTCCTACGAGCAGTACTTC. The encoded protein is CASSSGGTGGSYEQYF. Together with reference TRBV2 and TRBJ2-7, the CDR3 gives the full variable domain: EPEVTQTPSHQVTQMGQEVILRCVPISNHLYFYWYRQILGQKVEFLVSFYNNEISEKSEIFDDQFSVERPDGSNFTLKIRSTKLEDSAMYFCASSSGGTGGSYEQYFGPGTRLTVT.

In this sample, this clone turned up once. The J gene is TRBJ1-1, the V gene TRBV19; TRBD1 matches 8 bases. Trimming at V came to 5 bases and at J to 0 bases, leaving 5 bases not matched to a gene. The CDR3 is made up of 15 amino acids. Per germline, CDR1 LNHDA and CDR2 SQIVND (reference sequence). CDR3 coding DNA: TGTGCCAGTAGTCCTCGGACAGGGCTGAACACTGAAGCTTTCTTT. Encoded protein: CASSPRTGLNTEAFF.

The chain employs TRBV28 and TRBJ2-5; TRBD2 agrees at 9 bases. V shed 6 bases and J 3 bases; nucleotides not matched to a gene: 5. Per germline, CDR1 MDHEN and CDR2 SYDVKM. This CDR3 spans 14 amino acids. The CDR3 is CASSLGGREETQYF. For the CDR3, the DNA is TGTGCCAGCAGCCTGGGCGGGAGGGAAGAGACCCAGTACTTC.

The chain is built from TRBV2 and TRBJ1-3; no reliable D call. Germline CDR1 reads SNHLY; CDR2 reads FYNNEI. The V end lost 7 bases, the J end lost 2 bases, and 21 bases lay between the germline ends. The CDR3 loop spans 17 amino acids. In nucleotides, the CDR3 is TGTGCCAGCAACTCCCCCGGGTACGAAAAAACTGGAAACACCATATATTTT. Residues: CASNSPGYEKTGNTIYF.

The chain couples TRBV5-1 to TRBJ1-6, with 7 bases identical to TRBD1. J lost 4 bases, V lost 4 bases, and 2 bases had no gene match. The CDR3 contains 14 residues. Germline V lookup: CDR1 SGHRS, CDR2 YFSETQ. The CDR3 reads CASSPTGYNSPLHF. The CDR3 region has the DNA TGCGCCAGCAGCCCGACAGGGTATAATTCACCCCTCCACTTT.

V and J are TRBV5-1 and TRBJ1-1; 8 bases map to TRBD1. Germline assignment: CDR1 SGHRS and CDR2 YFSETQ. The CDR3 runs 14 residues. V lost 1 base, J lost 5 bases, and 4 bases stayed unmatched. CDR3 sequence: CASSLQGDRTEAFF. In DNA form, the CDR3 reads TGCGCCAGCAGCTTGCAGGGGGACAGGACTGAAGCTTTCTTT.

This chain joins TRBV5-8 and TRBJ1-5, with D hard to call. Germline CDR1 is SGHTS and CDR2 is YDEGEE. Trimming pared 4 bases from V and 4 bases from J, leaving 6 bases between. This CDR3 is built from 12 residues. CDR3 sequence: CASSQGNQPQHF. CDR3 coding DNA: TGTGCCAGCAGCCAAGGAAATCAGCCCCAGCATTTT.

J is TRBJ1-2 and V is TRBV6-2 or TRBV6-3, with D unresolved. V lost 0 bases and J 2 bases, leaving 7 bases between the germline ends. From germline, CDR1 is MNHEY and CDR2 SVGEGT. This CDR3 is 14 amino acids long. CDR3 coding DNA: TGTGCCAGCAGTTACTCGATGGGGAACTATGGCTACACCTTC. It codes for CASSYSMGNYGYTF.

The rearrangement joins TRBV15 to TRBJ1-2; 8 positions match TRBD1. This CDR3 comprises 15 residues. V shed 5 bases, J shed 5 bases, and the junction held 10 bases outside the gene matches. Germline-derived CDR1 and CDR2 are LNHNV and YYDKDF (reference sequence). CDR3 sequence (DNA): TGTGCCACCAGCGGCCGAGGACAGGGAGAGTATGGCTACACCTTC. As protein: CATSGRGQGEYGYTF.